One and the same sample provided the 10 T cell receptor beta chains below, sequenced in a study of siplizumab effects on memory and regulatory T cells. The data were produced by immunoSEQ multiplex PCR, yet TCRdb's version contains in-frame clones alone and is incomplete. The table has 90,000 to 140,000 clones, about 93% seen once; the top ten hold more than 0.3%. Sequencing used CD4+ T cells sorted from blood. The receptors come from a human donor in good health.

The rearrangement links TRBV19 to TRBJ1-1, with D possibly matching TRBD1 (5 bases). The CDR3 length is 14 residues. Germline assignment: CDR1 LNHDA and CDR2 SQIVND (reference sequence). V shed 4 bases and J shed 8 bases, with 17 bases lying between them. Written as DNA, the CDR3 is TGTGCCAGTAGTACAACCAGGGTGGGGAGAGAAGCTTTCTTT. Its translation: CASSTTRVGREAFF. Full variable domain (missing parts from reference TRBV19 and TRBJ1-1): DGGITQSPKYLFRKEGQNVTLSCEQNLNHDAMYWYRQDPGQGLRLIYYSQIVNDFQKGDIAEGYSVSREKKESFPLTVTSAQKNPTAFYLCASSTTRVGREAFFGQGTRLTVV.

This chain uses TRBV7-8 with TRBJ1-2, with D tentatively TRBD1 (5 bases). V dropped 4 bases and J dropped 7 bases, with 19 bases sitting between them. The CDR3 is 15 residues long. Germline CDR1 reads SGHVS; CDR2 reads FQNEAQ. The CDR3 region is CASSSGGGIGFGYTF. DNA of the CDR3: TGTGCCAGCAGCTCGGGTGGGGGTATTGGTTTTGGCTACACCTTC.

The CDR3 region has the DNA TGTGCCAGCAGCGCCGGGGGGTGGGAGACCCAGTACTTC. Residues: CASSAGGWETQYF. The V gene is TRBV9, the J gene TRBJ2-5; the match to TRBD2 covers 7 bases. V was pared by 3 bases and J by 5 bases, with 4 bases of the junction left unmatched. The CDR3 covers 13 residues. Germline CDR1 reads SGDLS; CDR2 reads YYNGEE.

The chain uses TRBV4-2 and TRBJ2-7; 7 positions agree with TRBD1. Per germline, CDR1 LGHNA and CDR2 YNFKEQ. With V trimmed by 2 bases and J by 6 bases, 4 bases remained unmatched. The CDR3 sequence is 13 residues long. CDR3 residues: CASSQTDRAEQYF. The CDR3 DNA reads TGTGCCAGCAGCCAAACCGACAGGGCCGAGCAGTACTTC.

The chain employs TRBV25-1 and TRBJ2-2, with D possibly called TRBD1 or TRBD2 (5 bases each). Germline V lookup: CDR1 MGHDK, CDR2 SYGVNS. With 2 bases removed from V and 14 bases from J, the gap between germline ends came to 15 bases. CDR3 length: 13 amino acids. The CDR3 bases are TGTGCCAGCAGTGAACCGGGGCGGCGCTCCCTGTTTTTT. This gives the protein CASSEPGRRSLFF.

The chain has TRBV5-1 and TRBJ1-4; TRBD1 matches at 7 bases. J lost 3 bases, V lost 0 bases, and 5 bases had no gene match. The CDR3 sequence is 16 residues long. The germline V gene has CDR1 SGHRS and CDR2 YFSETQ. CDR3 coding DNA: TGCGCCAGCAGCTTGGGACAGGGCCCGGCTAATGAAAAACTGTTTTTT. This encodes CASSLGQGPANEKLFF.

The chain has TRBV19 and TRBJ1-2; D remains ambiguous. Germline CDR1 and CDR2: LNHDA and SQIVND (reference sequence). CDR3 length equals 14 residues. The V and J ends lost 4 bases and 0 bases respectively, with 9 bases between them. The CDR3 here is CASSSRHSNYGYTF. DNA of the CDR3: TGTGCCAGTAGTAGCCGACATTCTAACTATGGCTACACCTTC.

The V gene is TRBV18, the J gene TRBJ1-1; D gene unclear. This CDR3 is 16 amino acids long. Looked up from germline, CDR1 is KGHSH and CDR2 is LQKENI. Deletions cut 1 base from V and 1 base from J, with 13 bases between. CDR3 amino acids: CASSPREGFANTEAFF. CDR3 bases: TGTGCCAGCTCACCACGCGAGGGCTTCGCGAACACTGAAGCTTTCTTT. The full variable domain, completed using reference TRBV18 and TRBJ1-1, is NAGVMQNPRHLVRRRGQEARLRCSPMKGHSHVYWYRQLPEEGLKFMVYLQKENIIDESGMPKERFSAEFPKEGPSILRIQQVVRGDSAAYFCASSPREGFANTEAFFGQGTRLTVV.

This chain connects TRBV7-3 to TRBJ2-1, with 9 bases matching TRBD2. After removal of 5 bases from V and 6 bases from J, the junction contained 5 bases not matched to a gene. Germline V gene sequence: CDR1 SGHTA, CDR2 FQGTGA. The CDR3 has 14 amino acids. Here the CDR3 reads CASSPGLASNEQFF. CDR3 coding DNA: TGTGCCAGCAGCCCCGGACTAGCGAGCAATGAGCAGTTCTTC.

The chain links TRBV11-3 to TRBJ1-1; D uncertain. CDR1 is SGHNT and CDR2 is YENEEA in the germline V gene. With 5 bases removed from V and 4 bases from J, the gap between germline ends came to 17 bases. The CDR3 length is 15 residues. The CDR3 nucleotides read TGTGCCAGCAGCCGCGACCCCGCCTCGGGCACTGAAGCTTTCTTT. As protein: CASSRDPASGTEAFF. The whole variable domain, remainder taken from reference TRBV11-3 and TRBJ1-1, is EAGVVQSPRYKIIEKKQPVAFWCNPISGHNTLYWYLQNLGQGPELLIRYENEEAVDDSQLPKDRFSAERLKGVDSTLKIQPAELGDSAVYLCASSRDPASGTEAFFGQGTRLTVV.